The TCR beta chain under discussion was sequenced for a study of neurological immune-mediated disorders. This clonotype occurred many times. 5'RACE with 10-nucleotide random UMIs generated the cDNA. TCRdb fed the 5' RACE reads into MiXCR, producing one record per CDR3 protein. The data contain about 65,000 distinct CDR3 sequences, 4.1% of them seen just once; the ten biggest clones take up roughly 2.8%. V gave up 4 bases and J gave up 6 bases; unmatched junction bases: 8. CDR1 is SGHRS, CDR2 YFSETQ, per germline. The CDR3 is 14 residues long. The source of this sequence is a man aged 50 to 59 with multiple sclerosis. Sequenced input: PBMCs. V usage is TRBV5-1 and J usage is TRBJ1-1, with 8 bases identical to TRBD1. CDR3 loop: CASSRGQAYPEAFF. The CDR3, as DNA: TGCGCCAGCAGCCGGGGACAGGCCTACCCTGAAGCTTTCTTT. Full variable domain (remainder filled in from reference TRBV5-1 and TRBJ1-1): KAGVTQTPRYLIKTRGQQVTLSCSPISGHRSVSWYQQTPGQGLQFLFEYFSETQRNKGNFPGRFSGRQFSNSRSEMNVSTLELGDSALYLCASSRGQAYPEAFFGQGTRLTVV.